This TCR beta chain was captured by sequencing in a study of blood T cell repertoires in COVID-19. Clinical history as reported by participants underpinned cohort assignment. With 4 bases removed from V and 3 bases from J, the gap between germline ends came to 10 bases. The CDR3 is 15 residues long. Germline CDR1 MNHEY, CDR2 SVGEGT. Generated by immunoSEQ multiplex PCR, the TCRdb table keeps only in-frame clones and is missing some. Of roughly 240,000 clones detected, roughly 82% appear once; the ten largest clones hold 2% to 2.5%. This clone was observed many times. The receptor comes from a woman aged 50 to 60 who had recovered from COVID-19. Material for sequencing was PBMCs or T cells enriched from blood (not recorded which). The chain links TRBV6-2 or TRBV6-3 to TRBJ2-6, with TRBD1 as a possible D gene (6 bases). The CDR3 reads CASSLTGSGANVLTF. The CDR3 DNA follows: TGTGCCAGCAGTTTAACAGGGAGTGGGGCCAACGTCCTGACTTTC.